The 30 T cell receptor beta chains in this list originate from one sample, sequenced in a study of blood T cell repertoires in COVID-19. The data were produced by immunoSEQ multiplex PCR, yet TCRdb's version contains in-frame clones alone and is incomplete. Among around 400,000 clones listed, over 80% were seen once. Sequenced material: PBMCs or T cells enriched from blood (not recorded which). These receptors all come from a woman in her forties or fifties who had recovered from COVID-19.

The J gene is TRBJ2-3, the V gene TRBV5-4, with 8 bases lining up with TRBD2. Trimming removed 1 base from V and 0 bases from J; junction bases left unmatched: 7. Per the germline V gene, CDR1 is SGHNT and CDR2 is YYREEE (reference sequence). This CDR3 is 17 amino acids long. CDR3 sequence (DNA): TGTGCCAGCAGCTTGATGGTGGCTAGCGGGAGCACAGATACGCAGTATTTT. Its translation: CASSLMVASGSTDTQYF.

The genes are TRBV19 and TRBJ1-1, with 7 bases fitting TRBD1. The CDR3 totals 13 residues. V was pared by 6 bases and J by 1 base, with 2 bases of the junction left unmatched. The germline gives CDR1 LNHDA, CDR2 SQIVND (reference sequence). The CDR3 DNA reads TGTGCCAGTAGCGACAGGGCGAACACTGAAGCTTTCTTT. Its translation: CASSDRANTEAFF.

This clone was recorded only once. The chain combines TRBV5-8 with TRBJ1-4; 7 bases match TRBD1. The junction had 9 bases not matched to a gene; V was cut back by 5 bases and J by 8 bases. Germline CDR1 is SGHTS and CDR2 is YDEGEE. The CDR3 runs 14 residues. The CDR3 protein is CASRPGTVKEKLFF. CDR3 coding DNA: TGTGCCAGCAGACCCGGGACAGTGAAGGAAAAACTGTTTTTT.

J is TRBJ2-2 and V is TRBV6-5; D may be TRBD2 (5 bases). The germline CDR1 and CDR2 sequences are MNHEY and SVGAGI. Trimming removed 6 bases from V and 4 bases from J, with 12 bases in between. The CDR3 contains 14 residues. CDR3 sequence reads: CASSHLAGTGELFF. CDR3 in DNA: TGTGCCAGCAGCCACCTGGCGGGCACCGGGGAGCTGTTTTTT.

This clone was recorded only once. The J gene is TRBJ1-1, the V gene TRBV6-2 or TRBV6-3; TRBD1 is a possible D gene (5 bases). This CDR3 is built from 15 residues. V lost 6 bases, J lost 1 base, and 15 bases lay in between. From germline, CDR1 is MNHEY and CDR2 SVGEGT. CDR3 DNA: TGTGCCAGCAGCAGCTTTGGGGCACAGAACACTGAAGCTTTCTTT. Translated: CASSSFGAQNTEAFF.

This chain links TRBV6-2 or TRBV6-3 with TRBJ1-6; TRBD1 aligns across 7 bases. V lost 5 bases and J lost 7; bases outside the gene matches: 14. The CDR3 is 17 residues long. Germline loops: CDR1 MNHEY, CDR2 SVGEGT. This chain's CDR3 is CASSHFGRDRINSPLHF. Written as DNA, the CDR3 is TGTGCCAGCAGTCACTTCGGCCGGGACAGAATCAATTCACCCCTCCACTTT.

V usage is TRBV19 and J usage is TRBJ2-2; 7 nucleotides agree with TRBD2. CDR3 length: 15 amino acids. After removal of 3 bases from V and 4 bases from J, the junction contained 5 bases not matched to a gene. Germline values: CDR1 LNHDA, CDR2 SQIVND (reference sequence). CDR3 nucleotides: TGTGCCAGTAGTATCGGACTAGGTTTCACCGGGGAGCTGTTTTTT. Its protein product is CASSIGLGFTGELFF. The full variable domain, completed using reference TRBV19 and TRBJ2-2, is DGGITQSPKYLFRKEGQNVTLSCEQNLNHDAMYWYRQDPGQGLRLIYYSQIVNDFQKGDIAEGYSVSREKKESFPLTVTSAQKNPTAFYLCASSIGLGFTGELFFGEGSRLTVL.

The chain carries TRBV5-4 and TRBJ1-6; 7 nucleotides align to TRBD1. This CDR3 region has 15 residues. The ends lost 3 bases at V and 7 bases at J; junction bases unmatched: 7. Germline CDR1 reads SGHNT; CDR2 reads YYREEE (reference sequence). DNA of the CDR3: TGTGCCAGCAGCTCTCTAGGGACAGACAATTCACCCCTCCACTTT. This codes for CASSSLGTDNSPLHF.

This chain links TRBV27 with TRBJ2-3; TRBD1 might be the D (6 bases). The CDR3 runs 16 residues. V gave up 2 bases and J gave up 6 bases, with 18 bases separating them. Germline V gene lookup returns CDR1 MNHEY and CDR2 SMNVEV (reference sequence). Here the CDR3 DNA reads TGTGCCAGCAGTTTAAAGGGGGACCTCCGTACGGATACGCAGTATTTT. Protein sequence: CASSLKGDLRTDTQYF.

The chain couples TRBV6-5 to TRBJ1-2; tentatively, D is TRBD1 (5 bases). Germline V CDR1 and CDR2: MNHEY, SVGAGI. Trimming took 0 bases from V and 7 from J, leaving 15 bases between them. This CDR3 comprises 15 residues. CDR3 region: CASSYSSGTGLGYTF. DNA for the CDR3: TGTGCCAGCAGTTACTCTTCAGGGACTGGTCTTGGCTACACCTTC.

This chain uses TRBV7-9 with TRBJ1-1; TRBD1 is a possible D gene (6 bases). The CDR3 is 14 amino acids. Trimming took 0 bases from V and 2 from J, leaving 7 bases between them. In germline, CDR1 is SEHNR, CDR2 FQNEAQ (reference sequence). This chain's CDR3 is CASSLAGGNTEAFF. The CDR3 bases are TGTGCCAGCAGCTTAGCAGGGGGAAACACTGAAGCTTTCTTT.

The CDR3 region is CALSRGAMNTEAFF. The CDR3 bases are TGTGCCTTAAGCAGGGGGGCCATGAACACTGAAGCTTTCTTT. The chain combines TRBV30 with TRBJ1-1; 7 nucleotides align to TRBD1. Germline V CDR1 and CDR2: GTSNPN, SVGIG (reference sequence). V trimming: 7 bases; J trimming: 0 bases; junction bases outside the gene matches: 8. This CDR3 region has 14 residues.

This rearrangement joins TRBV25-1 to TRBJ1-5, with TRBD1 as a possible D gene (6 bases). Trimming stripped 5 bases from V and 5 bases from J, with 13 bases between. The V gene's germline CDR1 is MGHDK and CDR2 SYGVNS. The CDR3 sequence is 14 residues long. The CDR3 nucleotides are TGTGCCAGCAGTCAGACAGGCAGGGATCAGCCCCAGCATTTT. This gives the protein CASSQTGRDQPQHF.

V usage is TRBV30 and J usage is TRBJ1-1; 7 nucleotides match TRBD1. Germline CDR1 GTSNPN, CDR2 SVGIG (reference sequence). V was clipped by 4 bases and J by 1 base; unmatched bases: 9. The CDR3 has 15 residues. CDR3 DNA sequence: TGTGCCTGGAAACCAATAGGGGGCGAGAACACTGAAGCTTTCTTT. Amino acids: CAWKPIGGENTEAFF.

CDR3 in amino acids: CAATTGFSYNSPLHF. The CDR3 region has the DNA TGTGCCGCCACTACCGGGTTCTCCTATAATTCACCCCTCCACTTT. The V gene is TRBV30, the J gene TRBJ1-6, with D unclear. Trimming took off 8 bases at V and 0 bases at J, with 14 bases between the two ends. This CDR3 spans 15 amino acids. The germline V gene encodes CDR1 GTSNPN and CDR2 SVGIG (reference sequence).

This sequence joins TRBV27 and TRBJ1-2, with 7 positions matching TRBD1. CDR3 size: 15 residues. The germline gives CDR1 MNHEY, CDR2 SMNVEV (reference sequence). J was trimmed by 4 bases and V by 3 bases; bases with no gene match: 8. The CDR3 bases are TGTGCCAGCAGTTTTGGACAGGCGTTTGGCTATGGCTACACCTTC. Translating it yields CASSFGQAFGYGYTF.

The chain links TRBV7-2 to TRBJ2-1, with 8 bases that match TRBD2. The CDR3 loop spans 16 amino acids. The germline V gene encodes CDR1 SGHTA and CDR2 FQGNSA. The J segment lost 4 bases and the V segment lost 5 bases, leaving 10 bases of the junction unmatched. CDR3 DNA sequence: TGTGCCAGCAGCCCTCTTCGGGGGGGGCGTTACAATGAGCAGTTCTTC. This codes for CASSPLRGGRYNEQFF.

The rearrangement uses TRBV5-6 and TRBJ1-5, with D possibly TRBD1 on 6 matching bases. Trimming shortened V by 2 bases and J by 4 bases, and 10 bases separated the two germline ends. CDR1 is SGHDT, CDR2 YYEEEE, per germline. This CDR3 comprises 14 residues. DNA for the CDR3: TGTGCCAGCAGCTTACAGGGAACGAATCAGCCCCAGCATTTT. It yields the protein CASSLQGTNQPQHF.

The rearrangement uses TRBV7-2 and TRBJ1-4; weak D call: TRBD1 (5 bases). This CDR3 is 16 amino acids long. Germline-derived CDR1 and CDR2 are SGHTA and FQGNSA. Between the trimmed V and J ends, which lost 1 base and 0 bases, there was a span of 9 bases. This CDR3 is CASSLGLQATNEKLFF. In DNA, the CDR3 is TGTGCCAGCAGCTTAGGGTTACAGGCAACTAATGAAAAACTGTTTTTT. Full variable domain (remainder filled in from reference TRBV7-2 and TRBJ1-4): GAGVSQSPSNKVTEKGKDVELRCDPISGHTALYWYRQSLGQGLEFLIYFQGNSAPDKSGLPSDRFSAERTGGSVSTLTIQRTQQEDSAVYLCASSLGLQATNEKLFFGSGTQLSVL.

The V gene is TRBV5-8, the J gene TRBJ1-5; 8 nucleotides line up with TRBD1. Germline V gene lookup returns CDR1 SGHTS and CDR2 YDEGEE. With V trimmed by 4 bases and J by 4 bases, 4 bases remained unmatched. The CDR3 spans 14 residues. As DNA, the CDR3 is TGTGCCAGCAGCACCGGACAGGGAAATCAGCCCCAGCATTTT. Translation gives CASSTGQGNQPQHF.

The CDR3 DNA is TGTGCCAGCAGCACGGGGACTCGGGAAAAACTGTTTTTT. This translates into CASSTGTREKLFF. The rearrangement joins TRBV6-6 to TRBJ1-4, with D possibly being TRBD1 (5 bases). The CDR3 is 13 amino acids. Per germline, CDR1 MNHNY and CDR2 SVGAGI (reference sequence). The V and J ends lost 6 bases and 8 bases respectively, with 13 bases between them.

This clone was recorded only once. The chain recombines TRBV9 with TRBJ2-1; 11 positions agree with TRBD1. Losses at the gene ends were 0 bases for V and 6 bases for J; bases not matched to a gene: 2. The CDR3 consists of 15 residues. The germline V gene encodes CDR1 SGDLS and CDR2 YYNGEE. For the CDR3, the DNA is TGTGCCAGCAGCGTAGAGGGGACAGGGGGCAATGAGCAGTTCTTC. It encodes CASSVEGTGGNEQFF.

The gene calls are TRBV14 and TRBJ1-1; D is perhaps TRBD1 (5 bases). Germline V gives CDR1 SGHDN, CDR2 FVKESK. There are 13 residues in the CDR3. The V gene lost 4 bases and the J gene lost 1 base, with 7 bases spanning the gap. CDR3: CASSPGRNTEAFF. Here the CDR3 DNA reads TGTGCCAGCAGCCCAGGGCGGAACACTGAAGCTTTCTTT.

The chain combines TRBV4-1 with TRBJ2-7; 12 bases fit TRBD1. The length of the CDR3 is 16 residues. Germline-derived CDR1 and CDR2 are MGHRA and YSYEKL. Trimming cost V 4 bases and J 5 bases; bases outside gene matches: 9. CDR3 in amino acids: CASSRTPGQGAHEQYF. In nucleotides, the CDR3 is TGCGCCAGCAGCCGAACTCCGGGACAGGGGGCCCACGAGCAGTACTTC.

The CDR3 region has the DNA TGTGCCAGCAGCCCAGGACAAATAAGACCCACAGATACGCAGTATTTT. Residues: CASSPGQIRPTDTQYF. The chain links TRBV5-4 to TRBJ2-3, with D possibly TRBD1 on 5 matching bases. The CDR3 has 16 amino acids. Germline assignment: CDR1 SGHNT and CDR2 YYREEE (reference sequence). Deletions cut 4 bases from V and 2 bases from J, with 17 bases between.

The chain is built from TRBV11-2 and TRBJ1-5; no clear D. CDR3 size: 15 residues. Looked up from germline, CDR1 is SGHAT and CDR2 is FQNNGV. V was pared by 2 bases and J by 0 bases, with 8 bases between. CDR3 sequence reads: CASSLTDDSNQPQHF. The CDR3 DNA sequence: TGTGCCAGCAGCTTAACAGACGATAGCAATCAGCCCCAGCATTTT. The variable domain in full, completed from reference TRBV11-2 and TRBJ1-5, reads EAGVAQSPRYKIIEKRQSVAFWCNPISGHATLYWYQQILGQGPKLLIQFQNNGVVDDSQLPKDRFSAERLKGVDSTLKIQPAKLEDSAVYLCASSLTDDSNQPQHFGDGTRLSIL.

The chain employs TRBV18 and TRBJ1-2; TRBD1 might be the D (6 bases). V dropped 6 bases and J dropped 4 bases, with 12 bases sitting between them. CDR3 size: 13 residues. Germline-derived CDR1 and CDR2 are KGHSH and LQKENI. The CDR3, as DNA: TGTGCCAGCTCCCTGGACAGCAGCTATGGCTACACCTTC. As protein: CASSLDSSYGYTF.

Comment on this clone: Other DNA sequences of this sample code for an identical CDR3. The chain recombines TRBV5-1 with TRBJ2-1, with D possibly matching TRBD2 (6 bases). Looked up from germline, CDR1 is SGHRS and CDR2 is YFSETQ. Trimming stripped 0 bases from V and 4 bases from J, with 11 bases between. The CDR3 has 15 amino acids. CDR3 sequence reads: CASSLGLDSYNEQFF. The CDR3 DNA follows: TGCGCCAGCAGCTTGGGACTAGACTCGTACAATGAGCAGTTCTTC.

The genes are TRBV19 and TRBJ1-2; unclear D gene. Germline loops: CDR1 LNHDA, CDR2 SQIVND (reference sequence). The CDR3 runs 13 residues. Trimming removed 3 bases at V and 4 bases at J, with 9 bases between. CDR3 sequence reads: CASSIELFYGYTF. The CDR3 DNA is TGTGCCAGTAGTATTGAGTTGTTCTATGGCTACACCTTC. Supplemented by reference TRBV19 and TRBJ1-2, the full variable domain reads DGGITQSPKYLFRKEGQNVTLSCEQNLNHDAMYWYRQDPGQGLRLIYYSQIVNDFQKGDIAEGYSVSREKKESFPLTVTSAQKNPTAFYLCASSIELFYGYTFGSGTRLTVV.

The V call is TRBV29-1, the J call TRBJ1-1; D unresolved. Germline V CDR1 and CDR2: SQVTM, ANQGSEA. With 4 bases removed from V and 5 bases from J, the gap between germline ends came to 14 bases. This CDR3 spans 13 amino acids. The CDR3 sequence: CSVGVGVGTEAFF. CDR3 bases: TGCAGCGTTGGAGTCGGGGTCGGGACTGAAGCTTTCTTT.